The 31 T cell receptor beta chains below all came from one sample that was sequenced in a study of cytomegalovirus exposure and HLA in healthy donors. The PCR ran on 60 Vbeta and 13 Jbeta primers. Libraries were prepared by immunoSEQ multiplex PCR; TCRdb keeps only in-frame clonotypes and omits some of them. The sample shows more than 150,000 clones, roughly 75% of them seen only once. Sequences were obtained from PBMCs. These receptors all come from a woman aged 40 to 49 in good health and CMV-seropositive.

V gene TRBV2 combines with J gene TRBJ2-5; D is unclear. There are 12 residues in the CDR3. Per the germline V gene, CDR1 is SNHLY and CDR2 is FYNNEI. Trimming took 3 bases from V and 4 from J, leaving 6 bases between them. The CDR3 sequence is CASSESAETQYF. In DNA form, the CDR3 reads TGTGCCAGCAGTGAGAGCGCAGAGACCCAGTACTTC.

Points on this clone: The junction does not match germline at one end; this may be a read error. This sample includes further DNA sequences coding for the same CDR3. The CDR3 DNA is TGTGCTAGCAACTCAGCGGGAGCCTACAATGAGCAGTTCTTC. Translating it yields CASNSAGAYNEQFF. The chain joins TRBV6-6 to TRBJ2-1; 8 bases agree with TRBD2. CDR1 MNHNY and CDR2 SVGAGI come from the germline V gene (reference sequence). The CDR3 runs to 14 residues.

The chain joins TRBV18 to TRBJ2-7, with TRBD2 matching over 13 bases. V was pared by 4 bases and J by 5 bases, with 2 bases of the junction left unmatched. Germline V lookup: CDR1 KGHSH, CDR2 LQKENI. The CDR3 length is 14 residues. The CDR3 coding sequence is TGTGCCAGCTCACTTACTAGCGGGAGGGACGAGCAGTACTTC. Its translation is CASSLTSGRDEQYF. Supplemented by reference TRBV18 and TRBJ2-7, the full variable domain reads NAGVMQNPRHLVRRRGQEARLRCSPMKGHSHVYWYRQLPEEGLKFMVYLQKENIIDESGMPKERFSAEFPKEGPSILRIQQVVRGDSAAYFCASSLTSGRDEQYFGPGTRLTVT.

The chain has TRBV5-1 and TRBJ1-5, with 7 bases identical to TRBD1. The junction had 8 bases not matched to a gene; V was cut back by 4 bases and J by 4 bases. The CDR3 consists of 15 residues. Germline CDR1 is SGHRS and CDR2 is YFSETQ. CDR3 region: CASSISGTENQPQHF. The CDR3 coding sequence is TGCGCCAGCAGCATATCCGGGACAGAAAATCAGCCCCAGCATTTT.

V gene TRBV27 combines with J gene TRBJ1-2; D gene uncertain. Deletions cut 3 bases from V and 4 bases from J, with 15 bases between. The CDR3 contains 15 residues. CDR1 MNHEY and CDR2 SMNVEV come from the germline V gene (reference sequence). This chain's CDR3 is CASSFRQPTVYGYTF. CDR3 sequence (DNA): TGTGCCAGCAGTTTTAGACAACCGACCGTCTATGGCTACACCTTC.

The gene calls are TRBV19 and TRBJ1-2, with 12 bases that match TRBD1. Germline V CDR1 and CDR2: LNHDA, SQIVND (reference sequence). With 5 bases clipped from V and 6 bases from J, the junction kept 10 bases outside the gene matches. This CDR3 has 16 amino acids. CDR3 DNA: TGTGCCAGTAGTCTCCGTGGGACAGGGGGCGCGAATGGCTACACCTTC. Residues: CASSLRGTGGANGYTF.

The chain links TRBV7-6 to TRBJ2-1, with 7 nucleotides matching TRBD2. The CDR3 is 14 amino acids. CDR1 and CDR2 from the germline V gene are SGHVS and FNYEAQ. V shed 4 bases, J shed 2 bases, and the junction held 2 bases outside the gene matches. The CDR3, as DNA: TGTGCCAGCAGCTCACGGGGGGCCTACAATGAGCAGTTCTTC. Its protein product is CASSSRGAYNEQFF.

CDR3 coding DNA: TGTGCCAGGGTGGGGGAAACTAGCGGGAGGGAGGAGACCCAGTACTTC. This translates into CARVGETSGREETQYF. The chain joins TRBV27 to TRBJ2-5, with 13 bases fitting TRBD2. Germline V gives CDR1 MNHEY, CDR2 SMNVEV (reference sequence). The ends lost 9 bases at V and 5 bases at J; junction bases unmatched: 12. The CDR3 loop spans 16 amino acids.

The DNA of the CDR3 is TGTGCCAGTAGTATTGGGGCAGGGGGTAACACCGAGCAGTACTTC. It specifies CASSIGAGGNTEQYF. V usage is TRBV19 and J usage is TRBJ2-7; 7 bases are a match to TRBD1. The ends lost 3 bases at V and 6 bases at J; junction bases unmatched: 11. The germline CDR1 and CDR2 sequences are LNHDA and SQIVND (reference sequence). CDR3 length: 15 amino acids.

V and J are TRBV27 and TRBJ2-2; unclear D gene. V was cut by 1 base and J by 1 base, with 7 bases left in between. Germline-derived CDR1 and CDR2 are MNHEY and SMNVEV (reference sequence). This CDR3 is 15 amino acids long. The CDR3 sequence: CASSLFEVNTGELFF. CDR3 bases: TGTGCCAGCAGTTTATTTGAGGTGAACACCGGGGAGCTGTTTTTT.

The count of this clone is one. The CDR3 loop reads CASSSSGLQKVGTEAFF. CDR3 nucleotide sequence: TGTGCCAGCAGTTCCTCGGGACTCCAGAAGGTAGGCACTGAAGCTTTCTTT. The J gene is TRBJ1-1, the V gene TRBV28; D is possibly TRBD1 (5 bases). The CDR3 length is 17 residues. Trimming cost V 4 bases and J 4 bases, with 22 bases left between them. Germline values: CDR1 MDHEN, CDR2 SYDVKM.

The chain employs TRBV5-1 and TRBJ2-3; tentatively, D is TRBD1 (6 bases). Trimming shortened V by 4 bases and J by 1 base, and 16 bases separated the two germline ends. Germline loops: CDR1 SGHRS, CDR2 YFSETQ. The length of the CDR3 is 16 residues. CDR3 sequence: CASSPNLHRGTDTQYF. As DNA, the CDR3 is TGCGCCAGCAGCCCAAATTTACACAGGGGCACAGATACGCAGTATTTT.

The chain carries TRBV9 and TRBJ2-2, with 7 bases that match TRBD2. CDR1 is SGDLS and CDR2 is YYNGEE in the germline V gene. With V trimmed by 4 bases and J by 4 bases, 7 bases remained unmatched. This CDR3 region has 15 residues. CDR3 sequence (DNA): TGTGCCAGCAGCCCTCGAGGGAGGGGCACCGGGGAGCTGTTTTTT. As protein: CASSPRGRGTGELFF.

V and J are TRBV4-1 and TRBJ2-3; TRBD2 matches 7 bases. V trimming: 1 base; J trimming: 1 base; junction bases outside the gene matches: 5. The CDR3 has 16 residues. The V gene's germline CDR1 is MGHRA and CDR2 YSYEKL. The CDR3 region has the DNA TGCGCCAGCAGCCAAGCACCCGGGAGGCGCACAGATACGCAGTATTTT. Its protein is CASSQAPGRRTDTQYF.

The genes are TRBV4-3 and TRBJ2-3; 11 bases align to TRBD2. CDR1 and CDR2 (germline): LGHNA, YSLEER. V dropped 4 bases and J dropped 2; count of bases not matched to a gene: 5. The CDR3 is made up of 16 amino acids. The DNA for the CDR3 is TGCGCCAGCAGCCCTCAACTAGCGGGAGTCACAGATACGCAGTATTTT. Amino acids: CASSPQLAGVTDTQYF.

In its sample, this clone was seen once. The rearrangement uses TRBV5-1 and TRBJ2-5; possible D gene TRBD1, 6 bases. This CDR3 is 14 amino acids long. V was trimmed by 0 bases and J by 5 bases, leaving 11 bases between them. Germline CDR1 is SGHRS and CDR2 is YFSETQ. The CDR3 region has the DNA TGCGCCAGCAGCTTGGTTCAGGGGAGCGAGACCCAGTACTTC. This sequence encodes CASSLVQGSETQYF.

The chain carries TRBV27 and TRBJ2-1, with D tentatively TRBD1 (5 bases). There are 15 residues in the CDR3. The V and J ends lost 4 bases and 6 bases respectively, with 16 bases between them. Germline V gene sequence: CDR1 MNHEY, CDR2 SMNVEV (reference sequence). The CDR3 here is CASSSQGLKGNEQFF. The CDR3 bases are TGTGCCAGCAGTTCTCAGGGTCTAAAAGGCAATGAGCAGTTCTTC.

Turning to this clone: At one end, the junction sequence differs from germline, possibly due to a read error. The chain couples TRBV7-9 to TRBJ1-4; D may be TRBD1 (5 bases). The CDR3 extends over 14 amino acids. Germline CDR1 is SEHNR and CDR2 is FQNEAQ (reference sequence). CDR3 nucleotide sequence: TGTTCCAGCAGCTCAGAGTACCAGGGAGAAAAACTGTTTTTT. Translation gives CSSSSEYQGEKLFF.

V usage is TRBV29-1 and J usage is TRBJ1-1; 7 positions agree with TRBD1. V gave up 6 bases and J gave up 1 base; unmatched junction bases: 2. Germline lookup yields CDR1 SQVTM and CDR2 ANQGSEA. The CDR3 has 12 residues. CDR3 nucleotides: TGCAGCGTGACAGGGTCGAACACTGAAGCTTTCTTT. Translating it yields CSVTGSNTEAFF.

The chain employs TRBV2 and TRBJ2-3; 12 nucleotides match TRBD2. Trimming cost V 6 bases and J 6 bases; bases outside gene matches: 7. The CDR3 is 15 residues long. Germline lookup yields CDR1 SNHLY and CDR2 FYNNEI. CDR3 nucleotide sequence: TGTGCCAGCAGACCGACTAGCGGGAGAAAGGATACGCAGTATTTT. Amino acid sequence: CASRPTSGRKDTQYF.

The chain carries TRBV2 and TRBJ2-7; D is perhaps TRBD1 (6 bases). The V gene lost 7 bases and the J gene lost 7 bases, with 17 bases spanning the gap. CDR3 size: 13 residues. CDR1 is SNHLY, CDR2 FYNNEI, per germline. The CDR3 DNA reads TGTGCCAGCAATCAAGGGGGTAATTGGGAGCAGTACTTC. Encoded protein: CASNQGGNWEQYF.

This clone was recorded a few times. The V and J genes are TRBV7-2 and TRBJ2-7; no firm D call. Germline loops: CDR1 SGHTA, CDR2 FQGNSA. The CDR3 consists of 12 residues. The V end was cut by 2 bases, the J end by 4 bases, with 6 bases between. In nucleotides, the CDR3 is TGTGCCAGCAGCTTAACAGTTTACGAGCAGTACTTC. Translated, it gives CASSLTVYEQYF.

The V gene is TRBV28, the J gene TRBJ1-1; the D gene is possibly TRBD1 (6 bases). The CDR3 totals 14 residues. The V gene's germline CDR1 is MDHEN and CDR2 SYDVKM. The V gene lost 5 bases and the J gene lost 8 bases, with 18 bases spanning the gap. In DNA form, the CDR3 reads TGTGCCAGCAGTAATGACAGGCCTCAGTGGGAAGCTTTCTTT. Amino acid sequence: CASSNDRPQWEAFF.

This chain connects TRBV30 to TRBJ1-5; 8 nucleotides agree with TRBD1. The CDR3 totals 17 residues. CDR1 and CDR2 (germline): GTSNPN, SVGIG (reference sequence). The V gene end was trimmed by 2 bases and the J gene end by 0 bases; junction bases not matched to a gene: 9. CDR3 in DNA: TGTGCCTGGAGTAACGGACAGGGCCCCTCTAGCAATCAGCCCCAGCATTTT. This encodes CAWSNGQGPSSNQPQHF. The whole variable domain, remainder taken from reference TRBV30 and TRBJ1-5, is SQTIHQWPATLVQPVGSPLSLECTVEGTSNPNLYWYRQAAGRGLQLLFYSVGIGQISSEVPQNLSASRPQDRQFILSSKKLLLSDSGFYLCAWSNGQGPSSNQPQHFGDGTRLSIL.

V is TRBV5-1 and J is TRBJ2-7; tentative D call: TRBD1 (7 bases). Germline values: CDR1 SGHRS, CDR2 YFSETQ. With 5 bases removed from V and 5 bases from J, the gap between germline ends came to 14 bases. The CDR3 spans 13 residues. The DNA for the CDR3 is TGCGCCAGCAGTTTCCAGGGGGGCGACGAGCAGTACTTC. This sequence encodes CASSFQGGDEQYF.

In regard to this clone: The sample contains more than one DNA sequence encoding this CDR3. The chain couples TRBV19 to TRBJ2-3; D unclear. The CDR3 length is 13 residues. Trimming took 4 bases from V and 0 from J, leaving 5 bases between them. CDR1 LNHDA and CDR2 SQIVND come from the germline V gene (reference sequence). CDR3 bases: TGTGCCAGTAGTAGCGGCAGCACAGATACGCAGTATTTT. Translation: CASSSGSTDTQYF. The full variable domain, completed using reference TRBV19 and TRBJ2-3, is DGGITQSPKYLFRKEGQNVTLSCEQNLNHDAMYWYRQDPGQGLRLIYYSQIVNDFQKGDIAEGYSVSREKKESFPLTVTSAQKNPTAFYLCASSSGSTDTQYFGPGTRLTVL.

The CDR3: CASSHRKSQGEQFF. CDR3 coding DNA: TGTGCCAGCAGCCATCGGAAGTCCCAGGGTGAGCAGTTCTTC. The chain combines TRBV13 with TRBJ2-1; possibly TRBD1 for D (5 bases). CDR3 length: 14 residues. Germline lookup yields CDR1 PRHDT and CDR2 FYEKMQ (reference sequence). Trimming pared 5 bases from V and 9 bases from J, leaving 17 bases between.

As DNA, the CDR3 is TGTGCCAGCAGCGGAAGCGGGAGCCCCCACAATGAGCAGTTCTTC. This sequence encodes CASSGSGSPHNEQFF. The chain is built from TRBV5-5 and TRBJ2-1; 8 nucleotides align to TRBD2. The CDR3 spans 15 residues. The J segment lost 5 bases and the V segment lost 4 bases, leaving 8 bases of the junction unmatched. Germline lookup yields CDR1 SGHKS and CDR2 YYEKEE (reference sequence).

The rearrangement joins TRBV7-9 to TRBJ1-2, with TRBD1 matching over 8 bases. The V and J ends lost 4 bases and 4 bases, in that order; junction bases with no gene match: 2. Germline V lookup: CDR1 SEHNR, CDR2 FQNEAQ (reference sequence). The CDR3 consists of 13 residues. The CDR3 DNA reads TGTGCCAGCAGCTCAGACAGGGGCTATGGCTACACCTTC. Its protein is CASSSDRGYGYTF.

The chain couples TRBV19 to TRBJ1-2; 8 bases match TRBD1. V shed 4 bases, J shed 7 bases, and the junction held 8 bases outside the gene matches. Germline loops: CDR1 LNHDA, CDR2 SQIVND (reference sequence). CDR3 length: 14 amino acids. The CDR3 sequence is CASSTRDRRSGYTF. The CDR3 DNA is TGTGCCAGTAGTACCCGGGACAGGCGATCTGGCTACACCTTC. Filled out from reference TRBV19 and TRBJ1-2, the complete variable domain reads DGGITQSPKYLFRKEGQNVTLSCEQNLNHDAMYWYRQDPGQGLRLIYYSQIVNDFQKGDIAEGYSVSREKKESFPLTVTSAQKNPTAFYLCASSTRDRRSGYTFGSGTRLTVV.

Points on this clone: Germline is not matched at one junction end, which may reflect a read error. This rearrangement joins TRBV7-7 to TRBJ1-4, with 9 bases fitting TRBD1. This CDR3 has 15 amino acids. Germline V gene data show CDR1 as SSHAT and CDR2 as FNYEAQ (reference sequence). CDR3 region: CASSLGGQGSEKLFF. The CDR3 DNA is TGTGCTAGCAGCTTAGGAGGACAGGGGAGTGAAAAACTGTTTTTT.